The clone carrying this T cell receptor (beta chain) was recorded many times. Its antigen is undetermined. As part of library construction, unique molecular identifiers were attached to individual cDNA molecules. From the 5' RACE reads, TCRdb called clonotypes with MiXCR, one entry per CDR3 protein. The sample lists about 29,000 distinct CDR3 sequences; less than 4.5% were seen once. CDR3 length equals 18 residues. The V segment lost 5 bases and the J segment 1 base; nucleotides outside the gene matches: 15. These data originate in a study of early T cells in non-severe SARS-CoV-2 infection. Overall study findings and caveats: Anti-spike CD8 responses were favored in VDJdb matching, and private and CD4 specificities were missed.

Sequences were obtained from whole blood. This chain connects TRBV12-3 or TRBV12-4 to TRBJ1-2, with 8 bases fitting TRBD1. This clonotype originated in an adult who was a healthcare worker with PCR-confirmed SARS-CoV-2 infection or an uninfected control (not recorded which). As DNA, the CDR3 is TGTGCCAGCAGTCGTCAACCCGGGACAGGAGCCCTTAACTATGGCTACACCTTC. This gives the protein CASSRQPGTGALNYGYTF.